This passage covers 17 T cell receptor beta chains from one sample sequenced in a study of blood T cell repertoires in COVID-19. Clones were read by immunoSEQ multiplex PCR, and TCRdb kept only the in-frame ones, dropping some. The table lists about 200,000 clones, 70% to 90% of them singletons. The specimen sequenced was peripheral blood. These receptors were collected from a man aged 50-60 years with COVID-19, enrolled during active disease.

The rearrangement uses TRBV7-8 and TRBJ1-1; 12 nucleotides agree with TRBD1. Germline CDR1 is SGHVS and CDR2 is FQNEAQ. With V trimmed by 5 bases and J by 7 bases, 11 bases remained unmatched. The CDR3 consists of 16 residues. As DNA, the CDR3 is TGTGCCAGCAGCAGACGGGACAGGGGGCTTCGTGGTGAAGCTTTCTTT. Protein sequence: CASSRRDRGLRGEAFF. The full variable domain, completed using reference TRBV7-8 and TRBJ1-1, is GAGVSQSPRYKVAKRGQDVALRCDPISGHVSLFWYQQALGQGPEFLTYFQNEAQLDKSGLPSDRFFAERPEGSVSTLKIQRTQQEDSAVYLCASSRRDRGLRGEAFFGQGTRLTVV.

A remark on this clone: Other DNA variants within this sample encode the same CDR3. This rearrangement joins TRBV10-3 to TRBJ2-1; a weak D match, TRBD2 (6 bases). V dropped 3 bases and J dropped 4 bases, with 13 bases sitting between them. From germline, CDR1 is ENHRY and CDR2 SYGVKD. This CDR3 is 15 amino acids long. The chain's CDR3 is CAISDRGRGYNEQFF. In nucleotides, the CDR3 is TGTGCCATCAGTGACCGGGGACGGGGGTACAATGAGCAGTTCTTC.

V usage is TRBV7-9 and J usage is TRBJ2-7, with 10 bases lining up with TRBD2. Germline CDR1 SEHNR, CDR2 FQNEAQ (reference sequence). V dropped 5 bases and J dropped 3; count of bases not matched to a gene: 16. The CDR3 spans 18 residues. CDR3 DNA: TGTGCCAGCAGCCCGACGGACAGCGGGAGGGCCATAATCTACGAGCAGTACTTC. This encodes CASSPTDSGRAIIYEQYF. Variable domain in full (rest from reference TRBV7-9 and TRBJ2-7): DTGVSQNPRHKITKRGQNVTFRCDPISEHNRLYWYRQTLGQGPEFLTYFQNEAQLEKSRLLSDRFSAERPKGSFSTLEIQRTEQGDSAMYLCASSPTDSGRAIIYEQYFGPGTRLTVT.

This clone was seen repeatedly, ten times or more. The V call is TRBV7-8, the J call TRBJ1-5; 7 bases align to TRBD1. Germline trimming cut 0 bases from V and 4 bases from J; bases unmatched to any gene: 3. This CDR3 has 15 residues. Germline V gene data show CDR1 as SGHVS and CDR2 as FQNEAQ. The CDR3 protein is CASSLAGTANQPQHF. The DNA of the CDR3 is TGTGCCAGCAGCTTAGCGGGGACAGCGAATCAGCCCCAGCATTTT.

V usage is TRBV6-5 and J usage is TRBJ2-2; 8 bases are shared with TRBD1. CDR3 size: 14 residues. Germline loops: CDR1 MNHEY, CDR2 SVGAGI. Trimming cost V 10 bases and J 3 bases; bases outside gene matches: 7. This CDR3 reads CATQDRVDTGELFF. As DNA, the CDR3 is TGTGCCACTCAGGACAGGGTGGACACCGGGGAGCTGTTTTTT.

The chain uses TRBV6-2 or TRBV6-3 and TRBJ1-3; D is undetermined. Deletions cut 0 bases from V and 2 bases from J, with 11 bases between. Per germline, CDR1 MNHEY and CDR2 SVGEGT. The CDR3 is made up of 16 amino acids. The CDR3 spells CASSYSTGSAGNTIYF. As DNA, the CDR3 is TGTGCCAGCAGTTACTCGACGGGGAGCGCTGGAAACACCATATATTTT.

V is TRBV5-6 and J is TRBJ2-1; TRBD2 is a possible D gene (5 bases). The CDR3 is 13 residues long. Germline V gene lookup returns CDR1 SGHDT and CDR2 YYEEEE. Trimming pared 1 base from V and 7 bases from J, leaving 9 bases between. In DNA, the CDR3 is TGTGCCAGCAGCTTGTCTAGCACAAATGAGCAGTTCTTC. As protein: CASSLSSTNEQFF.

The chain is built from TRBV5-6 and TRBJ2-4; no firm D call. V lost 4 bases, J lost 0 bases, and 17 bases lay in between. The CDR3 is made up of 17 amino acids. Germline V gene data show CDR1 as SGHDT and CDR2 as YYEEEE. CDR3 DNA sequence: TGTGCCAGCAGCGCGCAGGAATTAGGCATAGCCAAAAACATTCAGTACTTC. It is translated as CASSAQELGIAKNIQYF.

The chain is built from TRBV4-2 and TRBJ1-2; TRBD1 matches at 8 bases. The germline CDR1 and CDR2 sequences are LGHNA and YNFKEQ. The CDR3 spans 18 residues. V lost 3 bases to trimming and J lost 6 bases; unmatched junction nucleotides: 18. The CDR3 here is CASSQGGLDRARGNGYTF. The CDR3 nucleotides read TGTGCCAGCAGCCAGGGGGGCCTGGACAGGGCTCGGGGGAATGGCTACACCTTC.

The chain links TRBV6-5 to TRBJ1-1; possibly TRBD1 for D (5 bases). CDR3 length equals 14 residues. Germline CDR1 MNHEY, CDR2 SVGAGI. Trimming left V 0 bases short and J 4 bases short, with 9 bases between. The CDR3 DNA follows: TGTGCCAGCAGTTACTCCGGGGGTTTCACTGAAGCTTTCTTT. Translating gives CASSYSGGFTEAFF.

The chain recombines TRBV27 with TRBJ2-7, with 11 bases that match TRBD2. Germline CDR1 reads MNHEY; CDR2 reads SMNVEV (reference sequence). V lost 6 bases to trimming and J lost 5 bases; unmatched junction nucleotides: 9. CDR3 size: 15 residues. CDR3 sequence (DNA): TGTGCCAGCAGCCTACTAGCGGGAGTCGGGCACGAGCAGTACTTC. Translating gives CASSLLAGVGHEQYF.

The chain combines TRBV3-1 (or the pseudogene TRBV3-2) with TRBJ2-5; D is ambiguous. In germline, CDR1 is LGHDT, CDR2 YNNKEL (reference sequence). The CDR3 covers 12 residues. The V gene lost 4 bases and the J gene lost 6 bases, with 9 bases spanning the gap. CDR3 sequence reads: CASSPSSKTQYF. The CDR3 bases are TGTGCCAGCAGCCCTAGTTCGAAGACCCAGTACTTC.

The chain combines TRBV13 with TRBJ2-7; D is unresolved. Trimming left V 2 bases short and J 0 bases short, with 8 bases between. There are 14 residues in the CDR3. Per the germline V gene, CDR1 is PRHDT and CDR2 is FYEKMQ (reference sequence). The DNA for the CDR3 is TGTGCCAGCAGCTTATCTCGGGTCTCCTACGAGCAGTACTTC. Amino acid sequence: CASSLSRVSYEQYF.

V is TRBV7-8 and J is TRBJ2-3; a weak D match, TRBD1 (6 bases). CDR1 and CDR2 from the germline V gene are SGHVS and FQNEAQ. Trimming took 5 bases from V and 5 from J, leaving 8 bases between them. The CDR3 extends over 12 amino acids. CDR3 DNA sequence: TGTGCCAGCAGCCAGGGGCTAGATACGCAGTATTTT. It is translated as CASSQGLDTQYF.

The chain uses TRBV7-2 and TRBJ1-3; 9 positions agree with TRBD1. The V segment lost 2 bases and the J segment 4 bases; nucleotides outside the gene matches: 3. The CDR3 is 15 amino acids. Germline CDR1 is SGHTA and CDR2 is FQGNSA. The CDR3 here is CASSLWGQGGNTIYF. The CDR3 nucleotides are TGTGCCAGCAGCTTATGGGGACAGGGAGGAAACACCATATATTTT.

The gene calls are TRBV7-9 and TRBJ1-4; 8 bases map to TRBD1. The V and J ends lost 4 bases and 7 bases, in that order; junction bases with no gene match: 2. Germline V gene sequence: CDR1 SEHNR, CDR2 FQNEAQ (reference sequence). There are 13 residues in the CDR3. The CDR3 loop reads CASSSDRVEKLFF. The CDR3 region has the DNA TGTGCCAGCAGCTCGGACAGGGTTGAAAAACTGTTTTTT.

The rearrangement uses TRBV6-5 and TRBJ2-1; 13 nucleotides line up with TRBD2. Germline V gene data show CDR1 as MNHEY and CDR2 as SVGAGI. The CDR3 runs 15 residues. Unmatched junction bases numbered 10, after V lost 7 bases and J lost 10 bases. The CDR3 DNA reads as TGTGCCAGCAACCTAAGGACTAGCGGGAGTGGCGAGCAGTTCTTC. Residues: CASNLRTSGSGEQFF.